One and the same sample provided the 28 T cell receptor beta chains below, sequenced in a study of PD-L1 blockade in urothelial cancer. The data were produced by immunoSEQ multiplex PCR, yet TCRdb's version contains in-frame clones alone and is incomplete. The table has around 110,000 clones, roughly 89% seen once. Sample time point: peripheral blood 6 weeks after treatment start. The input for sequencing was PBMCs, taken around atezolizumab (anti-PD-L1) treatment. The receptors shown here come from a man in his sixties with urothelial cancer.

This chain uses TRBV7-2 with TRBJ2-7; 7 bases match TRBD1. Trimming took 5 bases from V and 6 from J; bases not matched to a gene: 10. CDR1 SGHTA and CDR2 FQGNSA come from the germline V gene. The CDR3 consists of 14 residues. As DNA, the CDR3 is TGTGCCAGCAGCCGGGACAGAGGCTCCCCCGAGCAGTACTTC. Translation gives CASSRDRGSPEQYF.

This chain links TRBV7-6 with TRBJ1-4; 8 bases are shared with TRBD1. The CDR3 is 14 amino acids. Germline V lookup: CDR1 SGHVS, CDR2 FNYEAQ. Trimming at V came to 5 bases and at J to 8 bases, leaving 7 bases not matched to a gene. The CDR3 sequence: CASSAGQGGEKLFF. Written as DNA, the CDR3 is TGTGCCAGCAGCGCCGGACAGGGTGGGGAAAAACTGTTTTTT.

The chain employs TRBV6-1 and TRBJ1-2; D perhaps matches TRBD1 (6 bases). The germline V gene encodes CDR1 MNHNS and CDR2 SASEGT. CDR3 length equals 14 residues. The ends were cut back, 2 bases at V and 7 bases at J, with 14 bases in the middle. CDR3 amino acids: CASSELAGGFGYTF. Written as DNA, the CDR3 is TGTGCCAGCAGTGAACTGGCGGGGGGCTTTGGCTACACCTTC.

CDR3 loop: CASRDTGTGTQETQYF. CDR3 DNA sequence: TGTGCCAGTAGGGATACCGGGACAGGCACCCAAGAGACCCAGTACTTC. The chain links TRBV19 to TRBJ2-5; 8 bases map to TRBD1. Germline V gene lookup returns CDR1 LNHDA and CDR2 SQIVND (reference sequence). CDR3 length: 16 residues. V was clipped by 6 bases and J by 1 base; unmatched bases: 10.

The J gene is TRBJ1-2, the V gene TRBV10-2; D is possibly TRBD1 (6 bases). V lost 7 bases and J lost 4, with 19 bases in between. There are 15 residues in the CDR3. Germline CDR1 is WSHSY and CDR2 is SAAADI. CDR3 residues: CASMDPQGKGYGYTF. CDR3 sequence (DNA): TGCGCCAGCATGGACCCTCAGGGGAAGGGCTATGGCTACACCTTC.

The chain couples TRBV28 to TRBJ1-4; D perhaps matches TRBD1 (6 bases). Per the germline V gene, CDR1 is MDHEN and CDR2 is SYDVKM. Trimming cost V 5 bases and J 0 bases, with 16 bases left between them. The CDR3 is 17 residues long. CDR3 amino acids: CASSIYYGGSTNEKLFF. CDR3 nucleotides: TGTGCCAGCAGTATCTACTATGGGGGCTCAACTAATGAAAAACTGTTTTTT.

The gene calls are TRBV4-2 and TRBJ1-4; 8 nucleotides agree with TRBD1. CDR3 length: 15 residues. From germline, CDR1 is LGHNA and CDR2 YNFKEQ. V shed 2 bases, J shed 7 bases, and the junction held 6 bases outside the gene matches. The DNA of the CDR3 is TGTGCCAGCAGCCAAAGAGGACAGGGTACTGAAAAACTGTTTTTT. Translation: CASSQRGQGTEKLFF.

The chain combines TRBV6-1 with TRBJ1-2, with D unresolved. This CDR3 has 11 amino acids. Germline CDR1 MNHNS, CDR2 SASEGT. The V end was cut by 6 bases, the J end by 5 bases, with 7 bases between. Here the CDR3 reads CASRAAYGYTF. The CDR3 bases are TGTGCCAGCAGGGCGGCTTATGGCTACACCTTC.

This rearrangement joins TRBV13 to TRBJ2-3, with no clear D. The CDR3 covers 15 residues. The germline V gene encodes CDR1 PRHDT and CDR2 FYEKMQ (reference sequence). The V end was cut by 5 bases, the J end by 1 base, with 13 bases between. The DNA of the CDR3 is TGTGCCAGCAGCCCCCTCAGACACGGCACAGATACGCAGTATTTT. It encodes CASSPLRHGTDTQYF.

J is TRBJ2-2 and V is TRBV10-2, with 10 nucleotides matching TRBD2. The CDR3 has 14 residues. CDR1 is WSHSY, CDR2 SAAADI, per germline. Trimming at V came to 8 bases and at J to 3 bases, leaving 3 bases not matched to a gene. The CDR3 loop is CASSLAGDTGELFF. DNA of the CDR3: TGCGCCAGCTCTCTAGCGGGAGACACCGGGGAGCTGTTTTTT.

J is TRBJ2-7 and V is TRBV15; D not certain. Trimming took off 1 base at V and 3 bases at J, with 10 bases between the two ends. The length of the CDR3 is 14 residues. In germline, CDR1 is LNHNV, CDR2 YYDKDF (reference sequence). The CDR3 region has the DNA TGTGCCACCAGCAGAGTTGACTCCCGCTACGAGCAGTACTTC. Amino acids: CATSRVDSRYEQYF. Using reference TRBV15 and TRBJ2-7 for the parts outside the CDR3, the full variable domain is DAMVIQNPRYQVTQFGKPVTLSCSQTLNHNVMYWYQQKSSQAPKLLFHYYDKDFNNEADTPDNFQSRRPNTSFCFLDIRSPGLGDTAMYLCATSRVDSRYEQYFGPGTRLTVT.

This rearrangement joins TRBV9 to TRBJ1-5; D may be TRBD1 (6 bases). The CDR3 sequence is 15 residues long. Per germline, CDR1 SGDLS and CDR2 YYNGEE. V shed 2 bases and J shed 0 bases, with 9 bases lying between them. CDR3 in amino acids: CASSVQGYSNQPQHF. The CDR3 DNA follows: TGTGCCAGCAGCGTCCAGGGGTATAGCAATCAGCCCCAGCATTTT.

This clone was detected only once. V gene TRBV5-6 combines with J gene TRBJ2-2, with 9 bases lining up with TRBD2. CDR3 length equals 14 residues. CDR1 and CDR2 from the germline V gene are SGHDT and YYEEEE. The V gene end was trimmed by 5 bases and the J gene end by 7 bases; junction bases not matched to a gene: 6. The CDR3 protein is CASSVSGGFGELFF. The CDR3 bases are TGTGCCAGCAGTGTGAGCGGGGGGTTCGGGGAGCTGTTTTTT.

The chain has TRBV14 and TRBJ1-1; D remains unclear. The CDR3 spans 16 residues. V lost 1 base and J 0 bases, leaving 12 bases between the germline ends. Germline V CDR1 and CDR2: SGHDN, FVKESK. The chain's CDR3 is CASSQVGGAMNTEAFF. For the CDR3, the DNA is TGTGCCAGCAGCCAAGTTGGAGGAGCGATGAACACTGAAGCTTTCTTT.

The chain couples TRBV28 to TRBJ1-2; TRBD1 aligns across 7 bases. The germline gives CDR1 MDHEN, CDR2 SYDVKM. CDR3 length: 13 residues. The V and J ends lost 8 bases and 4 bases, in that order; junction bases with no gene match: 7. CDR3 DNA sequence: TGTGCCAGCCAGGGACAGTCTATCTATGGCTACACCTTC. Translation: CASQGQSIYGYTF.

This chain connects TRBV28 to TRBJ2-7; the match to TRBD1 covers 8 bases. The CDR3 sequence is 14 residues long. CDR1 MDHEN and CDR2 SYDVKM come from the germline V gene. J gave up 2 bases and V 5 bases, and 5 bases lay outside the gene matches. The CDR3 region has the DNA TGTGCCAGCAGTGGAGTGACAGGGGCCTACGAGCAGTACTTC. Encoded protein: CASSGVTGAYEQYF.

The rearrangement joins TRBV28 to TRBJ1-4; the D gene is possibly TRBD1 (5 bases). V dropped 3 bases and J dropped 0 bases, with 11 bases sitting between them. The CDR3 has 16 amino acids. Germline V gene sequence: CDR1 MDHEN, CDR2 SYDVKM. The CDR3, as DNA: TGTGCCAGCAGTTTTGACCAGGGTGCAACTAATGAAAAACTGTTTTTT. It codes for CASSFDQGATNEKLFF. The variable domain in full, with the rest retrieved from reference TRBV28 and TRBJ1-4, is DVKVTQSSRYLVKRTGEKVFLECVQDMDHENMFWYRQDPGLGLRLIYFSYDVKMKEKGDIPEGYSVSREKKERFSLILESASTNQTSMYLCASSFDQGATNEKLFFGSGTQLSVL.

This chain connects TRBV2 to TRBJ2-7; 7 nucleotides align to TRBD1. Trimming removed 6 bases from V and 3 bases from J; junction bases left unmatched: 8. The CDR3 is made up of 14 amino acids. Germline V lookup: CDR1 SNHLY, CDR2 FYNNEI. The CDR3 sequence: CASRKDRSLYEQYF. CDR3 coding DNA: TGTGCCAGCAGAAAGGACAGGAGCCTCTACGAGCAGTACTTC.

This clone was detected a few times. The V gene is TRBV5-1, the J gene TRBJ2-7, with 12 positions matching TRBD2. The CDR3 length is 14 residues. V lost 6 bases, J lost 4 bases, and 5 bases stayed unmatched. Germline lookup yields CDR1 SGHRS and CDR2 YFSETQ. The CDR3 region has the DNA TGCGCCAGCACCCCTAGCGGGAGGGGTTACGAGCAGTACTTC. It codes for CASTPSGRGYEQYF.

The CDR3: CASRERWGRVSNQPQHF. DNA for the CDR3: TGTGCCAGCAGGGAAAGATGGGGCAGGGTAAGCAATCAGCCCCAGCATTTT. The J gene is TRBJ1-5, the V gene TRBV6-1; maybe TRBD1 (5 bases). Trimming left V 6 bases short and J 1 base short, with 19 bases between. Germline loops: CDR1 MNHNS, CDR2 SASEGT. This CDR3 has 17 residues.

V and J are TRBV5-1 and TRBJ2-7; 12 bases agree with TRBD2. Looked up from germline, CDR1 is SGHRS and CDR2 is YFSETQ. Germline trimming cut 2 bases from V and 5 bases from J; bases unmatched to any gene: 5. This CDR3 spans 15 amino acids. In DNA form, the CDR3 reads TGCGCCAGCAGCTTAAAGCTAGCGGGAGGGCACGAGCAGTACTTC. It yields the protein CASSLKLAGGHEQYF.

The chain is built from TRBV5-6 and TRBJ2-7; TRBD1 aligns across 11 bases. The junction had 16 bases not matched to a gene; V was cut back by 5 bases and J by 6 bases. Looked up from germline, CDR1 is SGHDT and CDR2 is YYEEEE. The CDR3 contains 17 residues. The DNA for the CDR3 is TGTGCCAGCAGTGGGACAGGGGGTCCAGATCCCCCTGCCGAGCAGTACTTC. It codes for CASSGTGGPDPPAEQYF.

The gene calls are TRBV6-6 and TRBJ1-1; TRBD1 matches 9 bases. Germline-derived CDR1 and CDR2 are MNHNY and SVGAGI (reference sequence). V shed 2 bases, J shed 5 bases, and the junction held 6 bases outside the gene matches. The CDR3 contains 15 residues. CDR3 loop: CASSYDRGEGTEAFF. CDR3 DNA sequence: TGTGCCAGCAGTTACGACAGGGGGGAGGGGACTGAAGCTTTCTTT.

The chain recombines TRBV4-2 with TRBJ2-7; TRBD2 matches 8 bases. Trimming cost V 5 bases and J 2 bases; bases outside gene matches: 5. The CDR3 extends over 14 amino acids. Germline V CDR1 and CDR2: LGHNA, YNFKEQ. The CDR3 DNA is TGTGCCAGCAGCTCGTCTAGCGGGCCCTACGAGCAGTACTTC. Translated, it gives CASSSSSGPYEQYF.

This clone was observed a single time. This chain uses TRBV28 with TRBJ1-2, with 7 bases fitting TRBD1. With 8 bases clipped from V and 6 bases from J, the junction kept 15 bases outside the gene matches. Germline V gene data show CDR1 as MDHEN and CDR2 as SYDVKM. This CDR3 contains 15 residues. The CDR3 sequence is CASGRDVRGRDGYTF. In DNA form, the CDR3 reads TGTGCCAGCGGACGGGATGTGAGGGGGCGGGATGGCTACACCTTC.

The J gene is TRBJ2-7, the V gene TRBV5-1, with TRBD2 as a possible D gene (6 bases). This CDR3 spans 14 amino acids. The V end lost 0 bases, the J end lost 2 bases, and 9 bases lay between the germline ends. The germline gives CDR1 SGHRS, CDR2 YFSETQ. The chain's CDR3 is CASSLAPGAYEQYF. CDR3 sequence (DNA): TGCGCCAGCAGCTTGGCCCCGGGGGCCTACGAGCAGTACTTC.

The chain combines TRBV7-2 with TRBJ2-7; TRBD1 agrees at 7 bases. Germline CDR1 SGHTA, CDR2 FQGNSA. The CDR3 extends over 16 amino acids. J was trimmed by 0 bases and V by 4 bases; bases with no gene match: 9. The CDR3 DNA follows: TGTGCCAGCAGCTCACCTGTGGACAGGTTCTCCTACGAGCAGTACTTC. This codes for CASSSPVDRFSYEQYF. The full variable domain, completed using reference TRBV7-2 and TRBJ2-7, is GAGVSQSPSNKVTEKGKDVELRCDPISGHTALYWYRQSLGQGLEFLIYFQGNSAPDKSGLPSDRFSAERTGGSVSTLTIQRTQQEDSAVYLCASSSPVDRFSYEQYFGPGTRLTVT.

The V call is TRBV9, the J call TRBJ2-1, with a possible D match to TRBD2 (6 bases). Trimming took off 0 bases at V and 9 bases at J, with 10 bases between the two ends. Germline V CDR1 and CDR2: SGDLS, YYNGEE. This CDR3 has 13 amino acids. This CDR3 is CASSVARGVEQFF. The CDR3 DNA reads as TGTGCCAGCAGCGTAGCTCGCGGGGTTGAGCAGTTCTTC.